These T cell receptor beta chains were read from a single sample in a study of monozygotic twins with inflammatory bowel disease. Using the 5' RACE reads, TCRdb records one entry per CDR3 protein without DNA. The repertoire table contains about 210,000 distinct CDR3 sequences. Material: blood. These receptors came from a human donor with ulcerative colitis or Crohn's disease, or a healthy co-twin of an affected twin (not recorded which). Both conserved end residues are part of each CDR3.

j_call: TRBJ1-5; v_call: TRBV25-1; cdr3_aa: CASSELWGNQPQHF
j_call: TRBJ2-7; v_call: TRBV11-3; cdr3_aa: CASSPGDPGRYEQYF
j_call: TRBJ2-3; v_call: TRBV20-1; cdr3_aa: CSAPGTGSTDTQYF
j_call: TRBJ2-5; v_call: TRBV5-1; cdr3_aa: CASRRGGANLETQYF
j_call: TRBJ2-6; v_call: TRBV10-3; cdr3_aa: CAIQTGGSGANVLTF
j_call: TRBJ1-6; v_call: TRBV20-1; cdr3_aa: CSASSPTPTLYF
j_call: TRBJ2-5; v_call: TRBV7-2; cdr3_aa: CASSFGLRGETQYF
j_call: TRBJ1-1; v_call: TRBV6-2/TRBV6-3; cdr3_aa: CASSSPISHEAFF
j_call: TRBJ1-3; v_call: TRBV18; cdr3_aa: CASSPPTGERIDGTIYF
j_call: TRBJ2-7; v_call: TRBV27; cdr3_aa: CATSGTGSYEQYF
j_call: TRBJ1-6; v_call: TRBV10-3; cdr3_aa: CAISANLNSPLHF
j_call: TRBJ2-3; v_call: TRBV7-2; cdr3_aa: CASSHERIGTQYF
j_call: TRBJ2-5; v_call: TRBV7-9; cdr3_aa: CASSQKWTGTETQYF
j_call: TRBJ1-2; v_call: TRBV5-1; cdr3_aa: CASSLDQSYRAYTF
j_call: TRBJ1-1; v_call: TRBV7-9; cdr3_aa: CASSLGTGVGTEAFF
j_call: TRBJ2-3; v_call: TRBV20-1; cdr3_aa: CSAREPGPGGRISTDTQYF
j_call: TRBJ2-7; v_call: TRBV20-1; cdr3_aa: CSARDGLTYEQYF
j_call: TRBJ2-3; v_call: TRBV12-3/TRBV12-4; cdr3_aa: CASSLGRVVSDTQYF